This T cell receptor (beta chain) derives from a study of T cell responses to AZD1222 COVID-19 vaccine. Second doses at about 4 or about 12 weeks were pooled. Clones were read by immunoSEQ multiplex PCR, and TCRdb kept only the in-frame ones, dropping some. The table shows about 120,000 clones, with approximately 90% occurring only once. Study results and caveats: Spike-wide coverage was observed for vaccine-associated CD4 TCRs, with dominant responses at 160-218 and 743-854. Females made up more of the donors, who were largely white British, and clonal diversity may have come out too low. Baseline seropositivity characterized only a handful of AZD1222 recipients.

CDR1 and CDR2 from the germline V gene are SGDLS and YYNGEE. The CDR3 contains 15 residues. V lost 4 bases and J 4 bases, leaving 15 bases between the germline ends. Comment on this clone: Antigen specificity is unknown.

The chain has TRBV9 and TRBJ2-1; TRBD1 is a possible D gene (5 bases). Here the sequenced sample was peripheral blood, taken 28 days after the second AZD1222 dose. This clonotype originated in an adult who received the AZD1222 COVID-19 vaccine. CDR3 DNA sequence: TGTGCCAGCAGCTCTCGGCAGGGAATATACAATGAGCAGTTCTTC. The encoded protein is CASSSRQGIYNEQFF.